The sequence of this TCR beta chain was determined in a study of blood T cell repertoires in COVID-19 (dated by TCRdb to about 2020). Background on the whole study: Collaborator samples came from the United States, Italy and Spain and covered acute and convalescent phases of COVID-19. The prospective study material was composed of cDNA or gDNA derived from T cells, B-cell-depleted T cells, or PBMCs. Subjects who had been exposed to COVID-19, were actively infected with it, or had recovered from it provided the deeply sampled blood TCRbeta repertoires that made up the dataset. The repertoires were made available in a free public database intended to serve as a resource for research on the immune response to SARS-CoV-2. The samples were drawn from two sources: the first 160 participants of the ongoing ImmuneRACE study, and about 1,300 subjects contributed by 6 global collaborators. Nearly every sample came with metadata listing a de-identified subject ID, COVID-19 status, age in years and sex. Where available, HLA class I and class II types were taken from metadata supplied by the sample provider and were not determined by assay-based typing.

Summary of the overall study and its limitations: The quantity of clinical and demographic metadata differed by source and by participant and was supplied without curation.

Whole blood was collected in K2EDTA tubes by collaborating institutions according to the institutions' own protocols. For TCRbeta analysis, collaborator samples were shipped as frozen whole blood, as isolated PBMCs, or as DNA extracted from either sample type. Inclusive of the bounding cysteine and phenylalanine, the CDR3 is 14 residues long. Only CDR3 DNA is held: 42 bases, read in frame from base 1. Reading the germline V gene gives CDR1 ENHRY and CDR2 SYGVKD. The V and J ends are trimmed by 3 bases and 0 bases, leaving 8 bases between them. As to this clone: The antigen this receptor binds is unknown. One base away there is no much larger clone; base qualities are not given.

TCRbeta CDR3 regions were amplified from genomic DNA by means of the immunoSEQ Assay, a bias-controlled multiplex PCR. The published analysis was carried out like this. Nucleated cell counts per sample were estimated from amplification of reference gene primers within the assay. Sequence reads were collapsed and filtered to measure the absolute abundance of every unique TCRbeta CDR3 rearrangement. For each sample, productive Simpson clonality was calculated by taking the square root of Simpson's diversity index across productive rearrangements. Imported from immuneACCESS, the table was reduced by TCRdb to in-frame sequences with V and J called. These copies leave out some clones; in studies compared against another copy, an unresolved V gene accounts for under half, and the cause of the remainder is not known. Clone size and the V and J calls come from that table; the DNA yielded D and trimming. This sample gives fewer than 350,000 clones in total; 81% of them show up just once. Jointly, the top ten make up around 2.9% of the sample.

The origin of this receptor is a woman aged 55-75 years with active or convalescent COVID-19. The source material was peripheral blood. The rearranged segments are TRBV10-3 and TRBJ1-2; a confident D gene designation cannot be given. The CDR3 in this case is CAISDLTSNYGYTF. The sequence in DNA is TGTGCCATCAGTGACCTAACTTCTAACTATGGCTACACCTTC.